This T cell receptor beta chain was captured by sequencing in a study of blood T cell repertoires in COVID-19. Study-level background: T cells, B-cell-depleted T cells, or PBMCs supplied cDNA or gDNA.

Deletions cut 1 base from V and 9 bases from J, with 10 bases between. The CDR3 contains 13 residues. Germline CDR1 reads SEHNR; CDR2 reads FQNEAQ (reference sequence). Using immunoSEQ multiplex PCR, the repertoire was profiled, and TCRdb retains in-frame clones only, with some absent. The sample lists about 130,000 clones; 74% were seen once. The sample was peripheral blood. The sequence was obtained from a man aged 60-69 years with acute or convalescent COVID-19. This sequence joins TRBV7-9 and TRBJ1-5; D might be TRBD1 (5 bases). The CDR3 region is CASSLGIRGPQHF. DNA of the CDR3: TGTGCCAGCAGCTTAGGGATAAGGGGGCCCCAGCATTTT.